The T cell receptor beta chain described here comes from a study of beta chain features in type 1 diabetes. Overall study results and limits: Although PCR might favor shorter templates, it would do so equally in patients and controls.

This clone occurred a few times. Its specificity is unknown. The investigators reverse transcribed all of the isolated RNA, so they sequenced expressed TCRB transcripts. Naive, central memory and regulatory T cell samples averaged about 3.57 million immunoSEQ reads each. Produced via immunoSEQ multiplex PCR; TCRdb's table is partial and in-frame only. The sample shows 900,000 or so clones, roughly 17% of them seen only once. In total, each donor contributed a single heparinised blood draw that averaged around 100 mL. Populations isolated by sorting all had purity greater than 95%. This CDR3 has 12 amino acids. Germline lookup yields CDR1 MNHNS and CDR2 SASEGT. The V end was cut by 6 bases, the J end by 8 bases, with 12 bases between.

The chain has TRBV6-1 and TRBJ2-3; D uncertain. The sequenced sample consisted of naive CD4+ T cells from blood. This clonotype was sampled from a woman aged 18-29 years in good health. CDR3 region: CASRIGVSTQYF. CDR3 in DNA: TGTGCCAGCAGGATCGGAGTTTCTACGCAGTATTTT.